The T cell receptor (beta chain) described here comes from a study of blood T cell repertoires in COVID-19. Turning to the study itself: Acute and convalescent COVID-19 samples came from the United States, Italy and Spain. T cells, B-cell-depleted T cells, or PBMCs provided the cDNA or gDNA that served as material.

Source study methods: Estimates of nucleated cell counts were drawn from the amplification of reference gene primers. The protocol was immunoSEQ multiplex PCR, while the TCRdb copy is restricted to in-frame clones and leaves out a portion. V and J calls and clone size are those listed in that table; D and trimming were worked out from the DNA. The sample has 200,000 to 250,000 clones, roughly 89% seen once. The germline V gene encodes CDR1 SGHDT and CDR2 YYEEEE. CDR3 length equals 14 residues. Trimming took 4 bases from V and 6 from J; bases not matched to a gene: 9. This chain uses TRBV5-6 with TRBJ1-1; 7 nucleotides agree with TRBD1. This clonotype originated in a man between 25 and 39 years old who had recovered from COVID-19. Specimen: peripheral blood. The CDR3 spells CASSLTGTVAEAFF. The CDR3 DNA reads TGTGCCAGCAGCCTCACCGGGACAGTCGCTGAAGCTTTCTTT.